This TCR beta chain came from a study of blood T cell repertoires in COVID-19. Study-wide background: Researchers got acute and convalescent COVID-19 samples from the United States, Italy and Spain.

The participants were between about 18 and 90 years old and came from about two dozen US areas. Grouping used clinical history reported by participants in a survey and questionnaire. V was pared by 5 bases and J by 2 bases, with 12 bases of the junction left unmatched. The V gene's germline CDR1 is SGHNT and CDR2 YENEEA. The CDR3 loop spans 17 amino acids. Per the original data handling: By means of reference gene primer amplification, nucleated cell counts were estimated. Some clones are missing from TCRdb's copy, which holds only in-frame ones; the method was immunoSEQ multiplex PCR. Clonal size and the V and J genes are those of that table, whereas D and trimming came from the DNA. The repertoire holds around 390,000 clones, with around 87% as singletons.

The sample consisted of PBMCs or T cells enriched from blood (not recorded which). The origin of this receptor is a woman aged 50 to 60 who had recovered from COVID-19. The genes are TRBV11-3 and TRBJ1-3, with 7 bases lining up with TRBD1. The CDR3, as DNA: TGTGCCAGCAGCAGGACAGGTTCGGGAAGAACTGGAAACACCATATATTTT. It encodes CASSRTGSGRTGNTIYF.